This TCR beta chain was recovered during a study of blood T cell repertoires in COVID-19. Looked up from germline, CDR1 is LGHNA and CDR2 is YSLEER. V was clipped by 2 bases and J by 2 bases; unmatched bases: 8. This CDR3 spans 17 amino acids. TCRdb keeps only in-frame clones here, not all; method: immunoSEQ multiplex PCR. The sample lists 250,000 to 300,000 clones; more than 75% were seen once. Participants were aged about 18 to 95 years, lived in about two dozen US areas, and enrolled virtually. Participants had their cohort set by participant-reported clinical history. Participants classified as exposed had met a COVID-19 case within 2 weeks before study entry.

Material: PBMCs or T cells enriched from blood (not recorded which). The chain has TRBV4-3 and TRBJ2-1, with TRBD2 matching 8 bases. This receptor was taken from a woman aged 45-60 years who had been exposed to COVID-19. CDR3 DNA: TGCGCCAGCAGCCAAAATCTGCGGGGGGCGGCCTACAATGAGCAGTTCTTC. Protein sequence: CASSQNLRGAAYNEQFF.